The 18 T cell receptor beta chains below were found in one sample sequenced in a study of CD8 T cells in ankylosing spondylitis. Findings of the study overall: Ankylosing spondylitis blood seemed to carry a telltale TCR beta motif made of eight or nine highly homologous variants.

Which antigens these TCRs recognize remains unknown. TCRdb reprocessed the 5' RACE reads with MiXCR, giving one entry per CDR3 protein. Seen here are about 420,000 distinct CDR3 sequences, approximately 20% observed once, and the top ten hold roughly a sixth. The sequencing input was blood, either unsorted or a sorted T cell fraction (not recorded which). The source of these receptors is a male donor with ankylosing spondylitis.

The chain joins TRBV27 to TRBJ2-2; 8 bases are shared with TRBD2. V gave up 3 bases and J gave up 0 bases; unmatched junction bases: 3. This CDR3 region has 16 residues. Germline lookup yields CDR1 MNHEY and CDR2 SMNVEV (reference sequence). As DNA, the CDR3 is TGTGCCAGCAGTTTCTTTAGCGGGGCGAACACCGGGGAGCTGTTTTTT. This translates into CASSFFSGANTGELFF.

This clonotype was picked up many times. The chain joins TRBV29-1 to TRBJ2-4; D assignment may be TRBD1 or TRBD2 (6 bases each). V shed 5 bases and J shed 7 bases, with 18 bases lying between them. The CDR3 length is 14 residues. In germline, CDR1 is SQVTM, CDR2 ANQGSEA. CDR3: CSVSVGGRRNIQYF. Written as DNA, the CDR3 is TGCAGCGTTTCGGTGGGGGGCAGGCGGAACATTCAGTACTTC.

This rearrangement joins TRBV5-1 to TRBJ1-2, with D uncertain. The CDR3 sequence is 14 residues long. Trimming left V 0 bases short and J 4 bases short, with 10 bases between. Germline V CDR1 and CDR2: SGHRS, YFSETQ. CDR3 sequence (DNA): TGCGCCAGCAGCTTGGTGGCAGAAGTCTATGGCTACACCTTC. Its translation: CASSLVAEVYGYTF.

This clonotype was seen a handful of times. The chain links TRBV6-6 to TRBJ1-1, with D unclear. This CDR3 comprises 13 residues. V lost 6 bases and J 4 bases, leaving 12 bases between the germline ends. Germline V lookup: CDR1 MNHNY, CDR2 SVGAGI (reference sequence). The CDR3 nucleotides read TGTGCCAGCAGACAAATACCGGGCACTGAAGCTTTCTTT. As protein: CASRQIPGTEAFF.

This clonotype was found a few times. This chain uses TRBV28 with TRBJ2-7, with a tentative D call TRBD2 (5 bases). V lost 8 bases and J 3 bases, leaving 8 bases between the germline ends. The CDR3 totals 11 residues. Germline assignment: CDR1 MDHEN and CDR2 SYDVKM. The CDR3 protein is CASRENYEQYF. The CDR3 DNA reads TGTGCCAGCCGGGAAAACTACGAGCAGTACTTC. The full variable domain, its missing parts supplied by reference TRBV28 and TRBJ2-7, is DVKVTQSSRYLVKRTGEKVFLECVQDMDHENMFWYRQDPGLGLRLIYFSYDVKMKEKGDIPEGYSVSREKKERFSLILESASTNQTSMYLCASRENYEQYFGPGTRLTVT.

The rearrangement uses TRBV20-1 and TRBJ2-3; 10 bases align to TRBD2. J was trimmed by 6 bases and V by 0 bases; bases with no gene match: 6. CDR1 and CDR2 from the germline V gene are DFQATT and SNEGSKA (reference sequence). The CDR3 has 15 residues. The chain's CDR3 is CSARDASGGQDTQYF. The CDR3 DNA sequence: TGCAGTGCTAGAGACGCTAGCGGGGGCCAGGATACGCAGTATTTT.

This clonotype showed up just a few times. The J gene is TRBJ1-1, the V gene TRBV6-1, with D uncertain. V was pared by 3 bases and J by 3 bases, with 14 bases between. The germline CDR1 and CDR2 sequences are MNHNS and SASEGT. The CDR3 contains 15 residues. This CDR3 is CASSDVGSRDTEAFF. Written as DNA, the CDR3 is TGTGCCAGCAGTGATGTCGGGTCTCGCGACACTGAAGCTTTCTTT.

This clonotype turned up a few times. The V call is TRBV12-3 or TRBV12-4, the J call TRBJ2-5; 8 bases line up with TRBD1. J was trimmed by 7 bases and V by 6 bases; bases with no gene match: 13. This CDR3 spans 15 amino acids. The CDR3 spells CASRRASGGEATQYF. Written as DNA, the CDR3 is TGTGCCAGCAGGCGCGCCTCAGGGGGCGAGGCGACCCAGTACTTC.

The chain is built from TRBV7-2 and TRBJ1-5; D gene uncertain. Germline loops: CDR1 SGHTA, CDR2 FQGNSA. V was cut by 1 base and J by 5 bases, with 12 bases left in between. The CDR3 consists of 15 residues. CDR3 sequence: CASSLDPGIHQPQHF. The CDR3 nucleotides read TGTGCCAGCAGCTTAGACCCGGGAATCCATCAGCCCCAGCATTTT.

This chain uses TRBV20-1 with TRBJ1-4; D ambiguous. V lost 1 base and J 8 bases, leaving 14 bases between the germline ends. The CDR3 is made up of 14 amino acids. In germline, CDR1 is DFQATT, CDR2 SNEGSKA (reference sequence). The CDR3 sequence is CSARVRGSGEKLFF. DNA for the CDR3: TGCAGTGCTAGAGTCCGGGGTTCCGGGGAAAAACTGTTTTTT.

The CDR3: CSARGGRGADTQYF. The CDR3 DNA reads as TGCAGTGCTAGAGGGGGGCGCGGGGCAGATACGCAGTATTTT. The V call is TRBV20-1, the J call TRBJ2-3; D tentatively reads TRBD1 or TRBD2 (6 bases each). Germline CDR1 and CDR2: DFQATT and SNEGSKA (reference sequence). Trimming took off 1 base at V and 4 bases at J, with 12 bases between the two ends. The CDR3 spans 14 residues.

This clonotype was seen a few times. The chain is built from TRBV12-3 or TRBV12-4 and TRBJ2-3, with 11 bases that match TRBD2. This CDR3 is built from 16 residues. V was clipped by 6 bases and J by 2 bases; unmatched bases: 7. CDR3 coding DNA: TGTGCCAGCAGCGGGGGACTAGCGGAAATCACAGATACGCAGTATTTT. Protein sequence: CASSGGLAEITDTQYF.

The chain uses TRBV6-5 and TRBJ1-5; D remains unclear. The CDR3 covers 15 residues. Looked up from germline, CDR1 is MNHEY and CDR2 is SVGAGI. The V end lost 2 bases, the J end lost 0 bases, and 8 bases lay between the germline ends. CDR3 bases: TGTGCCAGCAGTTACGGCAGATATAGCAATCAGCCCCAGCATTTT. As protein: CASSYGRYSNQPQHF.

The J gene is TRBJ2-1, the V gene TRBV6-2 or TRBV6-3, with 13 bases that match TRBD2. V lost 10 bases to trimming and J lost 8 bases; unmatched junction nucleotides: 14. The germline gives CDR1 MNHEY, CDR2 SVGEGT. The CDR3 has 16 amino acids. CDR3 DNA sequence: TGTGCCATAGCCGGGCTGAGGACTAGCGGGAGCTATGAGCAGTTCTTC. Its protein product is CAIAGLRTSGSYEQFF.

This clonotype was recorded a few times. The genes are TRBV7-2 and TRBJ2-7; D is unresolved. Germline V lookup: CDR1 SGHTA, CDR2 FQGNSA. This CDR3 comprises 13 residues. The ends were cut back, 1 base at V and 7 bases at J, with 11 bases in the middle. In nucleotides, the CDR3 is TGTGCCAGCAGCTTAGAGGTACTCCGGGAGCAGTACTTC. Its translation: CASSLEVLREQYF.

The sample holds many counts of this clonotype. The chain carries TRBV5-4 and TRBJ2-3, with D possibly matching TRBD2 (6 bases). Germline V gives CDR1 SGHNT, CDR2 YYREEE (reference sequence). There are 16 residues in the CDR3. The V end lost 1 base, the J end lost 4 bases, and 16 bases lay between the germline ends. The chain's CDR3 is CASSLPGAQTADTQYF. DNA for the CDR3: TGTGCCAGCAGCTTGCCGGGAGCCCAGACTGCAGATACGCAGTATTTT.

This chain uses TRBV5-5 with TRBJ1-4, with TRBD1 matching 8 bases. The V and J ends lost 4 bases and 6 bases, in that order; junction bases with no gene match: 11. The CDR3 loop spans 16 amino acids. CDR1 is SGHKS and CDR2 is YYEKEE in the germline V gene (reference sequence). The CDR3 nucleotides are TGTGCCAGCAGCCCAGCGCCTTCAGGGGGCGATGAAAAACTGTTTTTT. Translation: CASSPAPSGGDEKLFF.

This clonotype was detected ten times or more. The chain recombines TRBV7-2 with TRBJ1-4; 8 positions match TRBD1. There are 16 residues in the CDR3. The junction had 6 bases not matched to a gene; V was cut back by 3 bases and J by 3 bases. Germline CDR1 reads SGHTA; CDR2 reads FQGNSA. CDR3 coding DNA: TGTGCCAGCAGCTTCCCCCTGACAGGGGCTAATGAAAAACTGTTTTTT. It specifies CASSFPLTGANEKLFF.